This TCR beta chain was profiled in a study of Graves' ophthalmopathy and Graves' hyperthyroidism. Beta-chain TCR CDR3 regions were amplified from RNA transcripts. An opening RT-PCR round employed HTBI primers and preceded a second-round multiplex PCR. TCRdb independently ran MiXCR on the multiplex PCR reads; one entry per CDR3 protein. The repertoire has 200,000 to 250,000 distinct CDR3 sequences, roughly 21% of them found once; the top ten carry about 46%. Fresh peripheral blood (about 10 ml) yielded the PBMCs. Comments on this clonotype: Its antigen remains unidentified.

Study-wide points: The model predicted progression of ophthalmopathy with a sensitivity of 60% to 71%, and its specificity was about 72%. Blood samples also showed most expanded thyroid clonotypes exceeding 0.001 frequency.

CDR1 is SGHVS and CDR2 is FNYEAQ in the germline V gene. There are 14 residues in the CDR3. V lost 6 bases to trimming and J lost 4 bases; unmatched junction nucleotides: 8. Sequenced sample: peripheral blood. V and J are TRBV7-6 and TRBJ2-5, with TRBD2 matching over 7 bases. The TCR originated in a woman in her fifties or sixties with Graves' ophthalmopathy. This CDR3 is CASSQVREGETQYF. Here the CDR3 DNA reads TGTGCCAGCAGTCAAGTCAGGGAGGGAGAGACCCAGTACTTC.